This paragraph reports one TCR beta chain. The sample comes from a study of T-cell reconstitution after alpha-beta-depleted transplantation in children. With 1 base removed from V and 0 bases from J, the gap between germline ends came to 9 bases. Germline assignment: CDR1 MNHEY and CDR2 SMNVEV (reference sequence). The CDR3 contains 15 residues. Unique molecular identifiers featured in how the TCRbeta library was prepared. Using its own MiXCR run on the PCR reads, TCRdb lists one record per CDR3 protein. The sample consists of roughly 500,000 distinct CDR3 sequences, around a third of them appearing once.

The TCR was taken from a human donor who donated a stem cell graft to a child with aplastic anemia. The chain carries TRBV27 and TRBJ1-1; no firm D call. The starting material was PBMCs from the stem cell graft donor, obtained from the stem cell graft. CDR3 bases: TGTGCCAGCAGTTTATACCCAGCGATGAACACTGAAGCTTTCTTT. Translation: CASSLYPAMNTEAFF.